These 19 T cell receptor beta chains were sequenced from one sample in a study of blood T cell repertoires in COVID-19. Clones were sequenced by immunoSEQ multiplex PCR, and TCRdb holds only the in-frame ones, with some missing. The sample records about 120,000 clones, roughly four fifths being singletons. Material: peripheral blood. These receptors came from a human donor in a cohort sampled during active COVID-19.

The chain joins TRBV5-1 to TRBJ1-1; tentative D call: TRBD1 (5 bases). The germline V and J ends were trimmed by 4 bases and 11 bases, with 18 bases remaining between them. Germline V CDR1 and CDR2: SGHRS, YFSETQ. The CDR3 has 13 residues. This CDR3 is CASSVGAGFSAFF. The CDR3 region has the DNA TGCGCCAGCAGCGTTGGGGCAGGCTTTTCGGCTTTCTTT.

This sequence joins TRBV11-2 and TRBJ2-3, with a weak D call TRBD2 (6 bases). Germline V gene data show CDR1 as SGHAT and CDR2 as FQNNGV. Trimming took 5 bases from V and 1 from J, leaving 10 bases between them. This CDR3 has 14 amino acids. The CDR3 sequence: CASSRTTRTDTQYF. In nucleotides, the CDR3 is TGTGCCAGCAGCCGGACTACACGCACAGATACGCAGTATTTT.

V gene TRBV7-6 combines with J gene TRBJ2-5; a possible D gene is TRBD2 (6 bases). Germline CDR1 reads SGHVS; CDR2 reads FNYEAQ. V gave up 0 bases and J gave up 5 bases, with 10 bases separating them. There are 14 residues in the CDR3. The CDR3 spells CASSLAPSDETQYF. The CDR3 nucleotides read TGTGCCAGCAGCTTAGCTCCTAGCGACGAGACCCAGTACTTC.

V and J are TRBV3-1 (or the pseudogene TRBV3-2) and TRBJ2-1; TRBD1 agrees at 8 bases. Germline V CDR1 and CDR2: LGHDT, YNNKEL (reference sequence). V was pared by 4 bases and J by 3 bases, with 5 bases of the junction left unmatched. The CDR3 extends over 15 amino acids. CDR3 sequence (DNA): TGTGCCAGCAGCCCCGGGACAGGCAGCTACAATGAGCAGTTCTTC. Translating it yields CASSPGTGSYNEQFF.

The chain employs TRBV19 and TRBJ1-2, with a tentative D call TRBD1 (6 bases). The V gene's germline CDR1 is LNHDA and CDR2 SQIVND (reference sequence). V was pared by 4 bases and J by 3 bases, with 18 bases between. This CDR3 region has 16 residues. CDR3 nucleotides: TGTGCCAGTAGTACCCCTTCGGACAGAAAATACTATGGCTACACCTTC. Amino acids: CASSTPSDRKYYGYTF.

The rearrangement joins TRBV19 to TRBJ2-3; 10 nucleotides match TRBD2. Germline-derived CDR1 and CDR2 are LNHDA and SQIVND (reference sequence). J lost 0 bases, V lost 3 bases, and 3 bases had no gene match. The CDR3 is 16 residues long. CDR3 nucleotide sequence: TGTGCCAGTAGTATGCGGACTAGCGGTAGCACAGATACGCAGTATTTT. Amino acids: CASSMRTSGSTDTQYF.

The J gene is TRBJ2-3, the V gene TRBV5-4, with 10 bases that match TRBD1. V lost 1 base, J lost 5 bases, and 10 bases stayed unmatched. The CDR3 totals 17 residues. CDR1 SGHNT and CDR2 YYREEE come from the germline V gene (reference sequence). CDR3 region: CASSLFPTGGSGDTQYF. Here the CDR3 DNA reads TGTGCCAGCAGCTTGTTCCCGACAGGGGGCTCTGGAGATACGCAGTATTTT.

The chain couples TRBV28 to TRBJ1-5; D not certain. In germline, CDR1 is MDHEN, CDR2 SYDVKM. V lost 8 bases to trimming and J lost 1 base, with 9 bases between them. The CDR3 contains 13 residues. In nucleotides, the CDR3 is TGTGCCAGCGGCAGAACAAGCAATCAGCCCCAGCATTTT. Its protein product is CASGRTSNQPQHF.

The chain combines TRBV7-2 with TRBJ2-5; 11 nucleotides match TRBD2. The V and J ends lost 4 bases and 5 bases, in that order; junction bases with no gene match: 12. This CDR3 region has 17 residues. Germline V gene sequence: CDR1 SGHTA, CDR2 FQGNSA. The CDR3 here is CASSSLLSGGAWETQYF. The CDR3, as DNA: TGTGCCAGCAGCTCCCTCCTTAGCGGGGGGGCCTGGGAGACCCAGTACTTC.

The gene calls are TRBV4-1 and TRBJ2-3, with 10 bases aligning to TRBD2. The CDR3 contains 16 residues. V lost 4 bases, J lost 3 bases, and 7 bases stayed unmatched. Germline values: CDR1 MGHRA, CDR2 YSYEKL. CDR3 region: CASSLTMTSGTDTQYF. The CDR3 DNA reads TGCGCCAGCAGCCTAACGATGACTAGCGGGACAGATACGCAGTATTTT.

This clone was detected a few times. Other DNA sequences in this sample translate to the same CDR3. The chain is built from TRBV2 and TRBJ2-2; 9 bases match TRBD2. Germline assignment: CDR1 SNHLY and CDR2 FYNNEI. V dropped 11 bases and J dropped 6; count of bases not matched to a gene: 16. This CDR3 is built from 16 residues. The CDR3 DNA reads TGTGCCCGAGACCGGGGTAGCGCGGGGGGGCCCGGGGAGCTGTTTTTT. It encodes CARDRGSAGGPGELFF.

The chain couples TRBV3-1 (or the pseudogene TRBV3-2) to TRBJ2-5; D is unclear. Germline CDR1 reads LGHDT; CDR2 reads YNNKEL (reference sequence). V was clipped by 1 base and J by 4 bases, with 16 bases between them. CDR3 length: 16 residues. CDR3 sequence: CASSQGGDPLIETQYF. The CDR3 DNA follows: TGTGCCAGCAGCCAAGGAGGCGACCCCTTGATAGAGACCCAGTACTTC.

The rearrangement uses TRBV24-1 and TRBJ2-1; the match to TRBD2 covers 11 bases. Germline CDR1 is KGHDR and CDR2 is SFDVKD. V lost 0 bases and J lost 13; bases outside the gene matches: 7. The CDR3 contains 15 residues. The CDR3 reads CATSDLSLAGGPQFF. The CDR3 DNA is TGTGCCACCAGTGATTTGTCGCTAGCGGGGGGCCCTCAGTTCTTC.

CDR3 nucleotides: TGTGCCAGCAGGCTTACCCTAGCGGGGGGTCTGTTGGCAGATACGCAGTATTTT. This sequence encodes CASRLTLAGGLLADTQYF. V is TRBV7-2 and J is TRBJ2-3, with TRBD2 matching over 11 bases. Losses at the gene ends were 6 bases for V and 4 bases for J; bases not matched to a gene: 15. CDR1 is SGHTA, CDR2 FQGNSA, per germline. The CDR3 consists of 18 residues. Supplemented by reference TRBV7-2 and TRBJ2-3, the full variable domain reads GAGVSQSPSNKVTEKGKDVELRCDPISGHTALYWYRQSLGQGLEFLIYFQGNSAPDKSGLPSDRFSAERTGGSVSTLTIQRTQQEDSAVYLCASRLTLAGGLLADTQYFGPGTRLTVL.

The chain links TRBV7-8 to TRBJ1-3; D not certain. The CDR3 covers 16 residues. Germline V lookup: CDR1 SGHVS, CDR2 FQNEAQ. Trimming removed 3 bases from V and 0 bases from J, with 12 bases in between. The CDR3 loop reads CASSLSGRNSGNTIYF. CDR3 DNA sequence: TGTGCCAGCAGCTTGAGTGGCAGGAACTCTGGAAACACCATATATTTT.

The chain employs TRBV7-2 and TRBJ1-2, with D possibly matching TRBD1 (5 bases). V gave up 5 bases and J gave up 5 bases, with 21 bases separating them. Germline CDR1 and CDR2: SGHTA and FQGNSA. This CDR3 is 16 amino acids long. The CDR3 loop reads CASSRNMPGRGYGYTF. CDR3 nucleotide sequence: TGTGCCAGCAGCCGGAACATGCCGGGGCGGGGGTATGGCTACACCTTC. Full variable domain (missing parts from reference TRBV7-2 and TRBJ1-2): GAGVSQSPSNKVTEKGKDVELRCDPISGHTALYWYRQSLGQGLEFLIYFQGNSAPDKSGLPSDRFSAERTGGSVSTLTIQRTQQEDSAVYLCASSRNMPGRGYGYTFGSGTRLTVV.

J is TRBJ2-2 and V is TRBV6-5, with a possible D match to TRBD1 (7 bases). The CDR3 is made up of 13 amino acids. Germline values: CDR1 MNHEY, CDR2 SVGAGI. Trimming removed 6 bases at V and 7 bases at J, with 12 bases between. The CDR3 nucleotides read TGTGCCAGCAGGCAGGGGGGAGTCGGGGAGCTGTTTTTT. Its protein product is CASRQGGVGELFF.

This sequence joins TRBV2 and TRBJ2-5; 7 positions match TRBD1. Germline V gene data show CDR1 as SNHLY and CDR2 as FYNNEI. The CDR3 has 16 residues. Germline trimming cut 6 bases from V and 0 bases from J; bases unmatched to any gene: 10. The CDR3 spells CASRGMGRGYQETQYF. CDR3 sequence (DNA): TGTGCCAGCAGGGGGATGGGCAGGGGGTACCAAGAGACCCAGTACTTC.

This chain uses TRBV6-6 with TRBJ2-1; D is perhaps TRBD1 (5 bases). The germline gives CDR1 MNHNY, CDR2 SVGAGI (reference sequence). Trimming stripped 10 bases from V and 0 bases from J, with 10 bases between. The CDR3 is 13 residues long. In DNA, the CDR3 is TGTGCCACCGGACAAAGCTCCTACAATGAGCAGTTCTTC. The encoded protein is CATGQSSYNEQFF.